This paragraph reports one TCR beta chain. Per the authors' pipeline: For nucleated cells, counts were estimated from reference gene primer amplification. Clones were sequenced by immunoSEQ multiplex PCR, and TCRdb holds only the in-frame ones, with some missing. V and J calls and clone size are as listed in that table; D and trimming were resolved from the DNA. This repertoire shows about 200,000 clones, 65% to 85% found once; its top ten account for 10% to 15%. These data originate in a study of blood T cell repertoires in COVID-19. Germline CDR1 and CDR2: MDHEN and SYDVKM. V dropped 6 bases and J dropped 9; count of bases not matched to a gene: 13. The CDR3 extends over 14 amino acids.

The source of this sequence is a human donor in a cohort sampled during active COVID-19. The gene calls are TRBV28 and TRBJ2-7; 8 nucleotides agree with TRBD1. Sequencing input: peripheral blood. CDR3 residues: CASSHGTGPGRQYF. The CDR3 region has the DNA TGTGCCAGCAGCCACGGGACAGGTCCTGGGAGGCAGTACTTC. The variable domain in full, with the rest retrieved from reference TRBV28 and TRBJ2-7, is DVKVTQSSRYLVKRTGEKVFLECVQDMDHENMFWYRQDPGLGLRLIYFSYDVKMKEKGDIPEGYSVSREKKERFSLILESASTNQTSMYLCASSHGTGPGRQYFGPGTRLTVT.